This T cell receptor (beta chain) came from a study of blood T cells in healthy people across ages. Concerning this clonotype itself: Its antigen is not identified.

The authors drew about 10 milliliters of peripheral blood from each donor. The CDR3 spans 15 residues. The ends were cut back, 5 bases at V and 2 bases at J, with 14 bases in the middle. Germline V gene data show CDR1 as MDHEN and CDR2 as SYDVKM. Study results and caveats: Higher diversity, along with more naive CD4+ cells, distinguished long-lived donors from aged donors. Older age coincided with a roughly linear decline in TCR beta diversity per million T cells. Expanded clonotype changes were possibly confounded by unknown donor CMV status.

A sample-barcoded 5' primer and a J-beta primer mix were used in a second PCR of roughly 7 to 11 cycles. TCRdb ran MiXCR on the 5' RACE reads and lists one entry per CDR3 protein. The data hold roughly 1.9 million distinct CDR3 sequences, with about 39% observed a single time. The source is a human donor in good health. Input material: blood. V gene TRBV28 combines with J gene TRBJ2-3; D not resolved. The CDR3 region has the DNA TGTGCCAGCAGTGGGCGGAACTTTTTCACAGATACGCAGTATTTT. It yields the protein CASSGRNFFTDTQYF.